This section outlines one T cell receptor (beta chain) sequence together with its context. No antigen is known for it. The sample belongs to a study of shared clonotypes between healthy human individuals. The protocol was immunoSEQ multiplex PCR, while the TCRdb copy is restricted to in-frame clones and leaves out a portion. The table shows over a million clones, with 96% occurring only once. CDR1 is MNHNY, CDR2 SVGAGI, per germline (reference sequence). The CDR3 totals 13 residues. The V end lost 6 bases, the J end lost 0 bases, and 7 bases lay between the germline ends. Overall study results and limits: Clonotypes shared by all four donors outscored non-shared clonotypes in generation probability.

This rearrangement joins TRBV6-6 to TRBJ2-3; D is ambiguous. The sequenced material came from naive CD4+ T cells sorted from blood. The subset here: CD45RA+ positively selected. This TCR was recovered from a man aged 30 to 39 in good health. CDR3 loop: CASRTASTDTQYF. In DNA form, the CDR3 reads TGTGCCAGCAGGACGGCTAGCACAGATACGCAGTATTTT.